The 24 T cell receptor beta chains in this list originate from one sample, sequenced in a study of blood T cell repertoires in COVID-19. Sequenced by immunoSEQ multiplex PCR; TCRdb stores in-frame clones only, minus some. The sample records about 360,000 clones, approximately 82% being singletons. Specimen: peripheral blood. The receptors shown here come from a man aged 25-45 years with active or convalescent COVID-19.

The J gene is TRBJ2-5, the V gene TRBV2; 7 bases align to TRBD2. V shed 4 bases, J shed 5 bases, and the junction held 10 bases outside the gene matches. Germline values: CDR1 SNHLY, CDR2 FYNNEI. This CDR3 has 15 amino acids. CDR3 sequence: CASSGVQRDWETQYF. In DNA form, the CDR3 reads TGTGCCAGCAGTGGTGTCCAGCGGGATTGGGAGACCCAGTACTTC.

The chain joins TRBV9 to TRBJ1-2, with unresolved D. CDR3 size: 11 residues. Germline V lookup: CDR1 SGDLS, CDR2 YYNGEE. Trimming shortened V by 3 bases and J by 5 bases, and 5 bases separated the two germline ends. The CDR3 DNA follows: TGTGCCAGCAGCGCCCATTATGGCTACACCTTC. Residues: CASSAHYGYTF.

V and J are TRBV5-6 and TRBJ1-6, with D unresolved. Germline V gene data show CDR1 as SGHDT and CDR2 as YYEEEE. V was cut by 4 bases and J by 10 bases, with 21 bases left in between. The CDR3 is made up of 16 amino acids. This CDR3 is CASSPLASGLKSPLHF. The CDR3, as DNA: TGTGCCAGCAGCCCCCTTGCGTCGGGGTTAAAATCACCCCTCCACTTT. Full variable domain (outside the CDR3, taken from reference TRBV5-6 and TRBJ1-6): DAGVTQSPTHLIKTRGQQVTLRCSPKSGHDTVSWYQQALGQGPQFIFQYYEEEERQRGNFPDRFSGHQFPNYSSELNVNALLLGDSALYLCASSPLASGLKSPLHFGNGTRLTVT.

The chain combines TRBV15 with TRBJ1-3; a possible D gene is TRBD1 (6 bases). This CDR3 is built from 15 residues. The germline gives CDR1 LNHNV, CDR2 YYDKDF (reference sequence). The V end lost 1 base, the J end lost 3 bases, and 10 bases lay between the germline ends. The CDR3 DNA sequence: TGTGCCACCAGCAGAGGCGGGGGCAGTGGAAACACCATATATTTT. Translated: CATSRGGGSGNTIYF.

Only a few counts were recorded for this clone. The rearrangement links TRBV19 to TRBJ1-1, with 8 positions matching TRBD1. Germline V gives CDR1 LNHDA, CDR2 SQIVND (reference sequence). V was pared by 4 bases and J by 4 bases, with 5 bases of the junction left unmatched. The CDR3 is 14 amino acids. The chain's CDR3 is CASSTDRGSTEAFF. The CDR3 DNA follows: TGTGCCAGTAGTACTGACAGGGGATCCACTGAAGCTTTCTTT.

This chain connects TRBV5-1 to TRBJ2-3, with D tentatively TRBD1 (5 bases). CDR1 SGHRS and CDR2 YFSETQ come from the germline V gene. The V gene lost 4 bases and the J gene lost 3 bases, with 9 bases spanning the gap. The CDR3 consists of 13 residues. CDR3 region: CASSQGATDTQYF. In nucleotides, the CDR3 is TGCGCCAGCAGCCAGGGTGCGACAGATACGCAGTATTTT.

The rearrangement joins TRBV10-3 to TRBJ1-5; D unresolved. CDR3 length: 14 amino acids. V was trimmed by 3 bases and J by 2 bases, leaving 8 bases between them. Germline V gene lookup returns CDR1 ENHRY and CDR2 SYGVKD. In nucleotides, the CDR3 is TGTGCCATCAGTGATACTAGTGGCAATCAGCCCCAGCATTTT. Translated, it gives CAISDTSGNQPQHF.

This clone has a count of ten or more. Here the CDR3 DNA reads TGTGCCAGCAGCTTAGTAACGGGGGGGACCGGGGAGCTGTTTTTT. It is translated as CASSLVTGGTGELFF. The chain links TRBV7-2 to TRBJ2-2, with 8 bases lining up with TRBD2. Germline V gene data show CDR1 as SGHTA and CDR2 as FQGNSA. CDR3 size: 15 residues. With V trimmed by 1 base and J by 5 bases, 3 bases remained unmatched. Using reference TRBV7-2 and TRBJ2-2 for the parts outside the CDR3, the full variable domain is GAGVSQSPSNKVTEKGKDVELRCDPISGHTALYWYRQSLGQGLEFLIYFQGNSAPDKSGLPSDRFSAERTGGSVSTLTIQRTQQEDSAVYLCASSLVTGGTGELFFGEGSRLTVL.

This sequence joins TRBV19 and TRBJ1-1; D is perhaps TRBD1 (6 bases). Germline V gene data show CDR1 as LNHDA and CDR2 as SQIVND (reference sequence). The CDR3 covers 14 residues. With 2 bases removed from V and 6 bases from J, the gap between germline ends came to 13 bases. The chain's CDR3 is CASSIKVPGAEAFF. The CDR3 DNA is TGTGCCAGTAGTATAAAGGTACCAGGGGCTGAAGCTTTCTTT.

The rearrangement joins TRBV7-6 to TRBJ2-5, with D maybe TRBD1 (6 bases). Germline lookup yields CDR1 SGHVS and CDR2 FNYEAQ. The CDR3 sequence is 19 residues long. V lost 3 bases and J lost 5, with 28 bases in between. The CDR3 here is CASSFRPGAGATDGETQYF. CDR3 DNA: TGTGCCAGCAGCTTTCGCCCCGGAGCAGGGGCGACTGATGGGGAGACCCAGTACTTC. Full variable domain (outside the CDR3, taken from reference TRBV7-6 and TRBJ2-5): GAGVSQSPRYKVTKRGQDVALRCDPISGHVSLYWYRQALGQGPEFLTYFNYEAQQDKSGLPNDRFSAERPEGSISTLTIQRTEQRDSAMYRCASSFRPGAGATDGETQYFGPGTRLLVL.

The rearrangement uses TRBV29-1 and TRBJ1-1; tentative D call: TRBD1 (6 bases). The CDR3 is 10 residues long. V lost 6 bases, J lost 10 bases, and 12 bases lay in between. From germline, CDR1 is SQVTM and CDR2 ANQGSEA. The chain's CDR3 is CSVGQRGAFF. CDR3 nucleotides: TGCAGCGTCGGACAGCGCGGAGCTTTCTTT. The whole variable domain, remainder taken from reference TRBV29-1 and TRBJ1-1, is SAVISQKPSRDICQRGTSLTIQCQVDSQVTMMFWYRQQPGQSLTLIATANQGSEATYESGFVIDKFPISRPNLTFSTLTVSNMSPEDSSIYLCSVGQRGAFFGQGTRLTVV.

The chain's CDR3 is CASIARENTEAFF. As DNA, the CDR3 is TGCGCCAGCATAGCCCGGGAGAACACTGAAGCTTTCTTT. V gene TRBV10-2 combines with J gene TRBJ1-1; D is unresolved. Germline lookup yields CDR1 WSHSY and CDR2 SAAADI. This CDR3 spans 13 amino acids. Trimming took off 7 bases at V and 1 base at J, with 10 bases between the two ends.

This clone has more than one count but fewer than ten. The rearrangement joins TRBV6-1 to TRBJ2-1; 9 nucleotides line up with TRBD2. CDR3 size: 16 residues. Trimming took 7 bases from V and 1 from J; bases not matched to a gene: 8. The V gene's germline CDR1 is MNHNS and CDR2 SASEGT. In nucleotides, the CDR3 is TGTGCCAGCACTGAGAGCGGGGGGTATTCCTACAATGAGCAGTTCTTC. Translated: CASTESGGYSYNEQFF.

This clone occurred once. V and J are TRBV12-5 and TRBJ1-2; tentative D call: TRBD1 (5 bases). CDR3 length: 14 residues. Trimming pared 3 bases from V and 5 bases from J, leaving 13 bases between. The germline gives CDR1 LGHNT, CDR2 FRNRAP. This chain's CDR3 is CASGLGGAGYGYTF. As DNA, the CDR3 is TGTGCTAGTGGTTTAGGCGGGGCAGGGTATGGCTACACCTTC.

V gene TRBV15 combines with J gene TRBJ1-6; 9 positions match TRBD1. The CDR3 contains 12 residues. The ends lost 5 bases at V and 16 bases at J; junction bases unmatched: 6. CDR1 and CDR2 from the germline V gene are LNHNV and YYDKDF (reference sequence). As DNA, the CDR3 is TGTGCCACCAGCCTAACAGGGGGCCAACTCCACTTT. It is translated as CATSLTGGQLHF.

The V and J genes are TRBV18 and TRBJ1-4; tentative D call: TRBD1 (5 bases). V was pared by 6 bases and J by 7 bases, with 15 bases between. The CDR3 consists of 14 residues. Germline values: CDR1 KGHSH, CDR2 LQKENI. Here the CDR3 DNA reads TGTGCCAGCTCGGAACCGGGGGGTGTTGAAAAACTGTTTTTT. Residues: CASSEPGGVEKLFF.

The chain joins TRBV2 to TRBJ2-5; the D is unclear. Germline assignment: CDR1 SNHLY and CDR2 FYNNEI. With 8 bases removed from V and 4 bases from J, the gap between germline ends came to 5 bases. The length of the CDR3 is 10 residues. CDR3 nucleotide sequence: TGTGCCAGCGGCGGAGAGACCCAGTACTTC. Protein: CASGGETQYF.

The DNA of the CDR3 is TGTGCCATCAGTGAGTCGCCTAGCGGGAGGCCGACAGATACGCAGTATTTT. Encoded protein: CAISESPSGRPTDTQYF. This rearrangement joins TRBV10-3 to TRBJ2-3; 11 nucleotides line up with TRBD2. The CDR3 is made up of 17 amino acids. The ends lost 0 bases at V and 3 bases at J; junction bases unmatched: 5. The germline gives CDR1 ENHRY, CDR2 SYGVKD.

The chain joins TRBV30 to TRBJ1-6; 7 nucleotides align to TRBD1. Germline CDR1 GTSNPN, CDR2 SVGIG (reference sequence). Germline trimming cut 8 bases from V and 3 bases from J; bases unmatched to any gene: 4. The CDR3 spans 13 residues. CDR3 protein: CAHQGDYNSPLHF. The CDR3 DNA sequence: TGTGCCCACCAGGGGGACTATAATTCACCCCTCCACTTT.

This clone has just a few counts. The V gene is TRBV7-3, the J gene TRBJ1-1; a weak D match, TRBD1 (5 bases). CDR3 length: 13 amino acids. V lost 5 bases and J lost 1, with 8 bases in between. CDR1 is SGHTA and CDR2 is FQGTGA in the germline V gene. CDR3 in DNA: TGTGCCAGCAGCCGCGGACAGAACACTGAAGCTTTCTTT. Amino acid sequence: CASSRGQNTEAFF.

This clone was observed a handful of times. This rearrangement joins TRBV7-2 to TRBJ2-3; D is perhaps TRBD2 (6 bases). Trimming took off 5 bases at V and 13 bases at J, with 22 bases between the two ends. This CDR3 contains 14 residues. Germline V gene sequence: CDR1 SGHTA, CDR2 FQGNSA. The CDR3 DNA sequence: TGTGCCAGCAGCCAATCTTGGGGGGTCCCCCGGGAGTATTTT. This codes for CASSQSWGVPREYF.

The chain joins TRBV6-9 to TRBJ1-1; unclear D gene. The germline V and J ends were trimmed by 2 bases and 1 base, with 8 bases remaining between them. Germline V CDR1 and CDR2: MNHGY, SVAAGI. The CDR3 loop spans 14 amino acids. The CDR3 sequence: CASSYQPENTEAFF. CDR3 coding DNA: TGTGCCAGCAGTTATCAACCAGAGAACACTGAAGCTTTCTTT.

This CDR3 is CASSLDGPQPQHF. CDR3 in DNA: TGTGCCAGCAGCTTGGATGGGCCTCAGCCCCAGCATTTT. The rearrangement uses TRBV5-8 and TRBJ1-5; D is uncertain. The germline gives CDR1 SGHTS, CDR2 YDEGEE. V lost 0 bases, J lost 6 bases, and 7 bases lay in between. This CDR3 spans 13 amino acids.

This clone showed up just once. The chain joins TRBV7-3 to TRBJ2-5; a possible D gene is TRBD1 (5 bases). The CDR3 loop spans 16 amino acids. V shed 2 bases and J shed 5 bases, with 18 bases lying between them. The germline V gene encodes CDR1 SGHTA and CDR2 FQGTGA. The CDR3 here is CASSLDGRGAAETQYF. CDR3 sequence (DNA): TGTGCCAGCAGCTTAGATGGTAGGGGCGCGGCGGAGACCCAGTACTTC.